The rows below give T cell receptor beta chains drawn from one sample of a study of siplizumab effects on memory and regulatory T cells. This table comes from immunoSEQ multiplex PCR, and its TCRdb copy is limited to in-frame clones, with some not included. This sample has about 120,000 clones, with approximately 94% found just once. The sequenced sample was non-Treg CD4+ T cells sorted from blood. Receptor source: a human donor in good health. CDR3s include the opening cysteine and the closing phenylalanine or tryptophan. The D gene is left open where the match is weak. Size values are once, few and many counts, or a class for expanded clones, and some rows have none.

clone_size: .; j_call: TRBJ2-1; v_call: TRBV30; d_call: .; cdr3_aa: CAWSVGPSASEQFF; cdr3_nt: TGTGCCTGGAGTGTAGGCCCTAGCGCCAGTGAGCAGTTCTTC
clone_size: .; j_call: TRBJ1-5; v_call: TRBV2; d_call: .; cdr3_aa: CASTRDPPGSNQPQHF; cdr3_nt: TGTGCCAGCACCCGAGACCCGCCGGGCAGCAATCAGCCCCAGCATTTT
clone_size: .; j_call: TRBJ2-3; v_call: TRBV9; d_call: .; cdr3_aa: CASSPLSNTQYF; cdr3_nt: TGTGCCAGCAGTCCCCTGAGCAATACGCAGTATTTT
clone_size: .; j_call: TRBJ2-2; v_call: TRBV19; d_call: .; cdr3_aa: CASSIEVLGSGELFF; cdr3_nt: TGTGCCAGTAGTATAGAAGTCTTGGGGTCCGGGGAGCTGTTTTTT
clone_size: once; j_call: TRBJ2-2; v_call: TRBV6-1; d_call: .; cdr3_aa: CASSERPGTGGELFF; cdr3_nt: TGTGCCAGCAGTGAAAGGCCAGGGACGGGCGGGGAGCTGTTTTTT
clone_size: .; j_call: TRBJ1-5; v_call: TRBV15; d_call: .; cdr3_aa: CATSRGSDGGNQPQHF; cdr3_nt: TGTGCCACCAGCAGGGGGAGTGACGGGGGCAATCAGCCCCAGCATTTT
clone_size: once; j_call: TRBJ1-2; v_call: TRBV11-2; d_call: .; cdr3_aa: CASSNRQSGYGYTF; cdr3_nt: TGTGCCAGCAGCAACCGACAGTCGGGCTATGGCTACACCTTC
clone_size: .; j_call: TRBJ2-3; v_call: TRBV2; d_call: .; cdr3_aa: CAEGGSTDTQYF; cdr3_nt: TGTGCCGAGGGGGGGAGCACAGATACGCAGTATTTT
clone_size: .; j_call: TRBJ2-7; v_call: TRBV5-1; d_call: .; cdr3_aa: CASSWGSYEQYF; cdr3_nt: TGCGCCAGCAGCTGGGGCTCCTACGAGCAGTACTTC
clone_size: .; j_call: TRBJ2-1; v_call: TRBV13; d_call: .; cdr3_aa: CASSFGGNEQFF; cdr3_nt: TGTGCCAGCAGCTTCGGAGGAAATGAGCAGTTCTTC
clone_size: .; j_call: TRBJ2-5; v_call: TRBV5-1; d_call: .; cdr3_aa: CASSFGRETQYF; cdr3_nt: TGCGCCAGCAGCTTCGGTAGAGAGACCCAGTACTTC
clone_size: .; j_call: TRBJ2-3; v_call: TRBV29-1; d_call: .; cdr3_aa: CSVGLDPYTQYF; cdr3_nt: TGCAGCGTTGGACTAGACCCATATACGCAGTATTTT
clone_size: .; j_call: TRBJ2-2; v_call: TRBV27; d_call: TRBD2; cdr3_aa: CASSLLYGGAGELFF; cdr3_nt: TGTGCCAGCAGTTTATTATATGGGGGGGCCGGGGAGCTGTTTTTT
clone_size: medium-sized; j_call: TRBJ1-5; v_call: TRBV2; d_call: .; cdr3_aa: CASSPGTQDQPQHF; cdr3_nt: TGTGCCAGCAGCCCGGGGACACAGGATCAGCCCCAGCATTTT
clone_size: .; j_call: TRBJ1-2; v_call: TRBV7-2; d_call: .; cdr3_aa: CASSLNSAGHYGYTF; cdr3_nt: TGTGCCAGCAGCTTGAATAGTGCGGGGCACTATGGCTACACCTTC
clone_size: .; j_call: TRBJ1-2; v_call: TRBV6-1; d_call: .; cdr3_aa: CASRTETNYGYTF; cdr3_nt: TGTGCCAGCAGGACAGAGACTAACTATGGCTACACCTTC
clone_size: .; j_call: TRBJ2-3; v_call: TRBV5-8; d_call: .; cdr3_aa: CTSSFEGMRDTQYF; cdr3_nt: TGTACCAGCAGCTTTGAGGGGATGAGAGATACGCAGTATTTT
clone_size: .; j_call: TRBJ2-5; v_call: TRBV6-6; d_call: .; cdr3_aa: CAHPRLPKGQETQYF; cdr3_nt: TGTGCCCACCCCAGGCTCCCTAAGGGCCAAGAGACCCAGTACTTC
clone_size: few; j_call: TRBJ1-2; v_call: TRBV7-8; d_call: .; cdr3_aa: CASSPRVRNGYTF; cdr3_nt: TGTGCCAGCAGCCCTCGCGTTAGGAATGGCTACACCTTC
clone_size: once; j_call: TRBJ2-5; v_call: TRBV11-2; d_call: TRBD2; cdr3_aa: CASSLDLRGGKETQYF; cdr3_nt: TGTGCCAGCAGCTTAGATTTGCGGGGGGGCAAAGAGACCCAGTACTTC
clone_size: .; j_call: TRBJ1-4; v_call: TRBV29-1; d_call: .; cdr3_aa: CSVEFFMGEKLFF; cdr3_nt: TGCAGCGTTGAGTTTTTTATGGGTGAAAAACTGTTTTTT
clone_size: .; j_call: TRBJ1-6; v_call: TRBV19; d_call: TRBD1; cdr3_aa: CASRRGQGISNSPLHF; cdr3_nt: TGTGCCAGTAGGCGCGGACAGGGCATATCTAATTCACCCCTCCACTTT
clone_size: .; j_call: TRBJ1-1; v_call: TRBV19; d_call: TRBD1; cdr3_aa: CASSIRGLEAFF; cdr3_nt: TGTGCCAGTAGTATTAGGGGGCTGGAAGCTTTCTTT
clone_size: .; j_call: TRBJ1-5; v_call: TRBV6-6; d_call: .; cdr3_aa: CASSYRMSNQPQHF; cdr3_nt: TGTGCCAGCAGTTACCGAATGAGCAATCAGCCCCAGCATTTT
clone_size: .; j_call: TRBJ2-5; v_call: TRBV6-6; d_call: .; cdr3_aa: CASSYFELGETQYF; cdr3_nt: TGTGCCAGCAGTTACTTCGAATTAGGAGAGACCCAGTACTTC
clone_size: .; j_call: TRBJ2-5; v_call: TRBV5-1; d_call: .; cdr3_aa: CASSSNTGLQETQYF; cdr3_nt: TGCGCCAGCAGCTCTAACACAGGGCTCCAAGAGACCCAGTACTTC
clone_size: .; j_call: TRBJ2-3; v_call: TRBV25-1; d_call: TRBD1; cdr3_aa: CASSDQQGPSTDTQYF; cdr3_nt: TGTGCCAGCAGTGACCAACAGGGGCCTAGCACAGATACGCAGTATTTT
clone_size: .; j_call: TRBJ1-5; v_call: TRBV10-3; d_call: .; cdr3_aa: CAISGTTYSNQPQHF; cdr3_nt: TGTGCCATCAGTGGGACAACCTATAGCAATCAGCCCCAGCATTTT
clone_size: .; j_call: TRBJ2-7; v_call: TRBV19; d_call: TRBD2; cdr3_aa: CASSVGLASYEQYF; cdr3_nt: TGTGCCAGTAGTGTGGGACTAGCGTCGTACGAGCAGTACTTC
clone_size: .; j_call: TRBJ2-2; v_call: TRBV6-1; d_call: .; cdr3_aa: CASSVQGNTGELFF; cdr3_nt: TGTGCCAGCAGTGTACAGGGGAACACCGGGGAGCTGTTTTTT
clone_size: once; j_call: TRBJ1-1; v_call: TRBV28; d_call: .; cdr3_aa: CASSPGTAKEAFF; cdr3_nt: TGTGCCAGCAGTCCCGGGACGGCCAAGGAAGCTTTCTTT
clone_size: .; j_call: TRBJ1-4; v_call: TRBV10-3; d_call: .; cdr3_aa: CAISAEPGSNEKLFF; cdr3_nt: TGTGCCATCAGTGCCGAGCCGGGATCTAATGAAAAACTGTTTTTT
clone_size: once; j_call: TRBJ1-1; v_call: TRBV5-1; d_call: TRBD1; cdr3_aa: CASSPPDRASNTEAFF; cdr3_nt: TGCGCCAGCAGCCCGCCGGACAGGGCTTCGAACACTGAAGCTTTCTTT
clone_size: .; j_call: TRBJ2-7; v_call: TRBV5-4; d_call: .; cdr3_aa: CASGPYEQYF; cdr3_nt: TGTGCCAGCGGGCCCTACGAGCAGTACTTC
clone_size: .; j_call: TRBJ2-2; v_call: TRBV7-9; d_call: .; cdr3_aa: CASSPQGLYTGELFF; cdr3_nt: TGTGCCAGCAGCCCCCAGGGTCTTTACACCGGGGAGCTGTTTTTT
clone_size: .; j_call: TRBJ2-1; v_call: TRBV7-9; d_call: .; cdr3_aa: CASSSHNEQFF; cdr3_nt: TGTGCCAGCAGCTCCCACAATGAGCAGTTCTTC
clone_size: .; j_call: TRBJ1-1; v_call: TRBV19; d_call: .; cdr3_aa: CATGKTGSFNTEAFF; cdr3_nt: TGTGCCACCGGTAAAACAGGGAGTTTCAACACTGAAGCTTTCTTT
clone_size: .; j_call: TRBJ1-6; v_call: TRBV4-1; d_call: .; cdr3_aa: CASSQGDKSNSPLHF; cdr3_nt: TGCGCCAGCAGCCAAGGGGACAAGTCGAATTCACCCCTCCACTTT
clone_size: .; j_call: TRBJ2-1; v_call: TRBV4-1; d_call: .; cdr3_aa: CASSQVGYGSVF; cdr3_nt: .
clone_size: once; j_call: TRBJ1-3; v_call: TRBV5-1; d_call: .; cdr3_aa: CASSLDPTGNSGNTIYF; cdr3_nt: TGCGCCAGCAGCTTGGACCCCACAGGGAACTCTGGAAACACCATATATTTT
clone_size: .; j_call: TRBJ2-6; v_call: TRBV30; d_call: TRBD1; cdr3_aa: CAWSSLGTGTGANVLTF; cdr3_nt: TGTGCCTGGAGTAGTCTAGGGACAGGGACCGGGGCCAACGTCCTGACTTTC
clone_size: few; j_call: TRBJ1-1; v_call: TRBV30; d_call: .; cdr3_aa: CAWSSLVEAFF; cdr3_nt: TGTGCCTGGAGTTCACTCGTCGAAGCTTTCTTT
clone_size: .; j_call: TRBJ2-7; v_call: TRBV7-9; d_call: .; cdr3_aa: CASRGTGGSYEQYF; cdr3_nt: TGTGCCAGCAGGGGGACCGGGGGCTCCTACGAGCAGTACTTC
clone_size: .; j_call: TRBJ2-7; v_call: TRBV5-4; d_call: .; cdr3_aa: CASSLMGPRGDREQYF; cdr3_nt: TGTGCCAGCAGCCTGATGGGACCGAGGGGAGATCGCGAGCAGTACTTC
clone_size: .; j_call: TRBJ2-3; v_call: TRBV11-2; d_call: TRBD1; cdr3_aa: CASSLPGGNTQYF; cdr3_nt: TGTGCCAGCAGCTTGCCAGGGGGCAATACGCAGTATTTT
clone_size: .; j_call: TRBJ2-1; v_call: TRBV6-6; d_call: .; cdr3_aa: CASARTVGEQFF; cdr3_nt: TGTGCCAGCGCCCGGACAGTCGGTGAGCAGTTCTTC
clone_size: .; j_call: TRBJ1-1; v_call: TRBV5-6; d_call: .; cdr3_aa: CASSPQGRLNTEAFF; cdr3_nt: TGTGCCAGCAGCCCGCAGGGGCGCCTGAACACTGAAGCTTTCTTT
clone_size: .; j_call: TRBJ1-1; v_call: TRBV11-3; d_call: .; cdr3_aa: CASSFRSGAGEAFF; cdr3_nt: TGTGCCAGCAGCTTCCGATCGGGGGCGGGTGAAGCTTTCTTT
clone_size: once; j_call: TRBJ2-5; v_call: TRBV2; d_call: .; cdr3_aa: CASSGSPGDQTQYF; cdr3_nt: TGTGCCAGCAGCGGTTCCCCGGGGGATCAGACCCAGTACTTC
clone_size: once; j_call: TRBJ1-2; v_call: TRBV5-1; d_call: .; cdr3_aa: CASSTSGTATYGYTF; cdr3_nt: TGCGCCAGCAGCACGTCCGGGACCGCGACCTATGGCTACACCTTC
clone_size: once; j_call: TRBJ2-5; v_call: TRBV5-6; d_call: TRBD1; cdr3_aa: CASSIRTGIQETQYF; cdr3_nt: TGTGCCAGCAGCATTCGGACAGGGATCCAAGAGACCCAGTACTTC
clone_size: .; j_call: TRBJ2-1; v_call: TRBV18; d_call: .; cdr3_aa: CASSPAEGINEQFF; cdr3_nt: TGTGCCAGCTCACCGGCGGAGGGAATCAATGAGCAGTTCTTC
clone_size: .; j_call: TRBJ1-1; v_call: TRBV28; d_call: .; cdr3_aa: CASSATGVGDTEAFF; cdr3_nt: TGTGCCAGCAGTGCCACCGGGGTAGGGGACACTGAAGCTTTCTTT
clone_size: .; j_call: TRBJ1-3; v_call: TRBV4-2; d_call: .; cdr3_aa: CASSQDVQGRNTIYF; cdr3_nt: TGTGCCAGCAGCCAAGATGTCCAGGGACGGAACACCATATATTTT
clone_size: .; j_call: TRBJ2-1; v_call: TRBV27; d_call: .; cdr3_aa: CASSLRSVSLYNEQFF; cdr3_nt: TGTGCCAGCAGTTTAAGGAGTGTGTCCTTATACAATGAGCAGTTCTTC
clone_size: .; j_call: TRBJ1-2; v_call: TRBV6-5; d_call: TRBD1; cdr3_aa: CASSSTGTDLLGYTF; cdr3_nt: TGTGCCAGCAGCTCCACCGGGACAGATCTTTTGGGCTACACCTTC
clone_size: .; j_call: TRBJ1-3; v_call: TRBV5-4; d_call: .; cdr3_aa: CASSSRTSSGNTIYF; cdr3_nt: TGTGCCAGCAGCTCTCGAACGAGCTCTGGAAACACCATATATTTT